The present T cell receptor (beta chain) was sequenced within a study of T cells in tuberculosis (dated by TCRdb to about 2018). For context, the study as a whole: In the study, CD1B tetramers and high-throughput TCR immunosequencing were combined to characterize T cells specific for the mycobacterial lipid antigen glucose monomycolate (GMM). IGRA-negative adolescents, IGRA-positive adolescents with latent tuberculosis and adults with active tuberculosis, approximately nine per group, were compared in a South African clinical cohort.

About this clone: Its antigen is currently not known. The record has no base qualities; no much larger clone is one base away.

What the study reported, not specific to this receptor: Clinical samples were chosen by availability of cryopreserved specimens, and active tuberculosis cases were adults while controls were adolescents. The smaller NN-distances in active tuberculosis patients were driven in part by shorter CDR3-alpha lengths, while the difference seen for TCR-beta was not statistically significant. Smaller mean NN-distances to GMM-specific TCRs were observed in active tuberculosis TCR-alpha repertoires than in IGRA-negative controls, suggesting clonal expansion of GMM-specific TCRs. With the diverse GMM-specific repertoire as input, a classifier achieved roughly 87% accuracy (AUROC about 0.9), whereas GEM motif frequencies as input gave 70% accuracy.

The immunoSEQ multiplex PCR assay was used to generate TCR libraries, with TCR-beta and/or TCR-alpha/delta assays applied to each sample. The Illumina high-throughput platform was used to sequence the amplified TCR libraries. Turning to the authors' computational methods: Clustering and dimensionality reduction relied on pairwise TCRdist distances among GMM-specific receptors from T cells that were either sorted ex vivo or expanded in vitro. Each clinical repertoire was scored by mean NN-distance, the average TCRdist to the nearest 10% of tetramer-positive reference sequences. GEM TCR motif frequency was calculated as the fraction of unique TCRs that matched known GEM sequences by V/J usage and CDR3 length. Active tuberculosis was classified by linear discriminant analysis with leave-one-out cross-validation, implemented in scikit-learn. TCRdb obtained this table from immuneACCESS and retained in-frame rearrangements with V and J assigned. These tables miss some clones; where compared with another copy, unresolved V genes account for less than half of the shortfall, and the remainder is unexplained. V and J calls and clone size are copied from that table; D and trimming were computed from the DNA. The table for this sample lists tens of thousands of clones; 94% of them were counted only once. Over 6.5% of the sample comes from the top ten.

At study entry, a tuberculin skin test and the QuantiFERON-TB GOLD In-Tube IGRA were used to screen adolescents for latent tuberculosis infection. Immunosequencing was performed on unsorted cryopreserved PBMC, with approximately 110,000 T cells per clinical donor covered on average. Eleven high schools in the Worcester region of the Western Cape, South Africa, served as enrollment sites for adolescents aged 12 to 18 years. About 10 M. tuberculosis-infected and ten uninfected adolescents were selected with matching for age and sex. PBMC from adolescents were isolated by density centrifugation from freshly drawn heparinized blood and were then cryopreserved. The sample was PBMCs. This receptor was taken from a donor between 10 and 35 years old with latent tuberculosis or without tuberculosis infection.

The DNA is TGTGCCAGCTCACCGGCAGGGGAGGGCTACACCTTC. The encoded protein is CASSPAGEGYTF. The chain couples TRBV18 to TRBJ1-2; 6 matching bases give a weak D call of TRBD1. CDR1 and CDR2, per the germline V gene, are KGHSH and LQKENI. The CDR3 runs 12 residues from the cysteine to the phenylalanine. The sequence is cut down to CDR3 DNA, 36 bases in frame from base 1. The junction carries 10 bases between V and J, which are trimmed by 3 bases and 8 bases respectively.